This T cell receptor beta chain was identified during a study of identical twins. Germline V CDR1 and CDR2: LNHNV, YYDKDF (reference sequence). Between the trimmed V and J ends, which lost 5 bases and 0 bases, there was a span of 17 bases. CDR3 size: 16 residues. Whole-study findings and limits: Abundant beta clonotypes from cord blood bore fewer insertions; memory repertoires lacked this pattern. Zero-insertion findings could be partly confounded by invariant cells (MAIT and iNKT cells).

This clonotype came up many times. Its specificity is unknown. A universal primer site was created by template switching, with the cDNA bearing unique molecular identifiers. One entry per CDR3 protein results from TCRdb running MiXCR on the 5' RACE reads. The sample consists of about 240,000 distinct CDR3 sequences, 10% of them appearing once. The chain couples TRBV15 to TRBJ2-7, with a tentative D call TRBD1 (6 bases). This receptor was identified in a man aged 50-60 years in good health. The sequenced sample consisted of memory T cells sorted from blood. CDR3 region: CATSLDRFQSSYEQYF. CDR3 nucleotides: TGTGCCACCAGCTTAGACAGGTTTCAGAGCTCCTACGAGCAGTACTTC.